The entry that follows covers one TCR beta chain sequence. This entry belongs to a study of blood T cell repertoires in COVID-19. Enrolment of Seattle patients took place during active infection, and they were followed longitudinally. Sequencing used immunoSEQ multiplex PCR; TCRdb keeps in-frame clones, though not all of them. The profile covers 300,000 to 400,000 clones, with about 89% appearing a single time and about 6% taken by the ten largest. The CDR3 is 16 amino acids. Germline V gene data show CDR1 as LGHNA and CDR2 as YSLEER. Trimming removed 4 bases at V and 3 bases at J, with 16 bases between.

Source material: peripheral blood. The genes are TRBV4-3 and TRBJ2-1; D unresolved. The receptor's source is a woman in her 50s with COVID-19, enrolled during active disease. Here the CDR3 DNA reads TGCGCCAGCAGCCTCTCTTCACATCGCAGCTACAATGAGCAGTTCTTC. Protein sequence: CASSLSSHRSYNEQFF.